This section outlines one TCR beta chain sequence together with its context. Its antigen is undetermined. Naive CD8 cells were CD45RO-negative, positively selected for CCR7, excluding terminally differentiated effector memory CD45RA+ cells. Assay used: immunoSEQ multiplex PCR; TCRdb lists only in-frame clones, some missing. The profile covers some 2,000,000 clones, with roughly 94% appearing a single time and about 1.1% taken by the ten largest. The data stem from a study of shared clonotypes between healthy human individuals. Background on the study: Researchers assigned three CD4 naive, three CD4 memory, two CD8 naive and one CD8 memory plate to each donor. Whole-study findings and limits: With a handful of donors compared, around 4.7% of naive CD4 clonotypes were shared.

Germline-derived CDR1 and CDR2 are SGHRS and YFSETQ. This CDR3 is built from 14 residues. V was trimmed by 0 bases and J by 0 bases, leaving 7 bases between them. The material sequenced was naive CD8+ T cells sorted from blood. The sequence derives from a man between 18 and 35 years old in good health. This chain links TRBV5-1 with TRBJ2-7, with D uncertain. The CDR3 loop is CASSLDTGSYEQYF. Here the CDR3 DNA reads TGCGCCAGCAGCTTGGACACTGGCTCCTACGAGCAGTACTTC.